The 13 T cell receptor beta chains presented below share a single source sample, sequenced in a study of CXCR3-negative and CXCR3-positive naive CD8 T cells. 5' RACE that incorporated UMI labels was used to prepare the TRB cDNA libraries. One entry per CDR3 protein, without DNA, is what TCRdb gives after re-calling the 5' RACE reads. The sample has about 130,000 distinct CDR3 sequences. Sequencing was carried out using naive CXCR3- CD8+ T cells from blood. Sample subset: CD45RO-CCR7+CD27+CD95- naive CD8+ T cells lacking CXCR3 (TNR3-). These receptors were taken from a human donor in good health. Some clones in this sample may be carry-over from other donors' samples.

This chain uses TRBV18 with TRBJ2-1. The germline CDR1 and CDR2 sequences are KGHSH and LQKENI. The CDR3 covers 13 residues. The CDR3 sequence: CASSPPSSNEQFF.

The chain uses TRBV6-1 and TRBJ2-5; the D gene TCRdb calls, TRBD1, cannot be checked with no DNA. Germline-derived CDR1 and CDR2 are MNHNS and SASEGT. The CDR3 sequence is 14 residues long. The CDR3 region is CASSEVGGRETQYF.

This rearrangement joins TRBV3-1 to TRBJ2-7; absent DNA, TCRdb's TRBD2 call cannot be checked. There are 16 residues in the CDR3. Germline CDR1 and CDR2: LGHDT and YNNKEL (reference sequence). The CDR3 sequence: CASSQVPGLVSDEQYF.

The chain recombines TRBV2 with TRBJ2-7; absent DNA, TCRdb's TRBD2 call cannot be checked. The germline V gene has CDR1 SNHLY and CDR2 FYNNEI. This CDR3 region has 13 residues. The CDR3 loop is CASSPTSNYEQYF.

V is TRBV5-5 and J is TRBJ1-2; absent DNA, TCRdb's TRBD1 call cannot be checked. CDR1 is SGHKS, CDR2 YYEKEE, per germline (reference sequence). The CDR3 sequence is 15 residues long. CDR3 sequence reads: CASSFTGGGNYGYTF.

The rearrangement uses TRBV5-5 and TRBJ2-2; no DNA is available, so the TRBD1 call from TCRdb remains unchecked. Germline V gene lookup returns CDR1 SGHKS and CDR2 YYEKEE (reference sequence). The length of the CDR3 is 14 residues. Here the CDR3 reads CASSLPQGTGELFF.

This chain uses TRBV5-6 with TRBJ2-5; TCRdb returns TRBD1, unconfirmable since there is no DNA. CDR1 and CDR2 from the germline V gene are SGHDT and YYEEEE. CDR3 length equals 16 residues. CDR3 region: CASSLQGYQVMETQYF.

The chain joins TRBV28 to TRBJ2-7; TCRdb names TRBD2, which stays unverified in the absence of DNA. The length of the CDR3 is 14 residues. The germline CDR1 and CDR2 sequences are MDHEN and SYDVKM. The CDR3 protein is CASSSRLSFYEQYF.

V and J are TRBV7-2 and TRBJ1-4; TCRdb's D gene call, TRBD1, goes unchecked for lack of DNA. The CDR3 covers 19 residues. Germline CDR1 and CDR2: SGHTA and FQGNSA. CDR3: CASSLITGQERPTNEKLFF. Full variable domain (rest looked up from reference TRBV7-2 and TRBJ1-4): GAGVSQSPSNKVTEKGKDVELRCDPISGHTALYWYRQSLGQGLEFLIYFQGNSAPDKSGLPSDRFSAERTGGSVSTLTIQRTQQEDSAVYLCASSLITGQERPTNEKLFFGSGTQLSVL.

The rearrangement joins TRBV7-9 to TRBJ1-1. The germline V gene has CDR1 SEHNR and CDR2 FQNEAQ (reference sequence). CDR3 size: 13 residues. The CDR3 protein is CASSFYGETEAFF.

V usage is TRBV7-9 and J usage is TRBJ2-1; TCRdb gives TRBD2 as the D gene, but with no DNA this cannot be confirmed. The CDR3 is 18 amino acids. In germline, CDR1 is SEHNR, CDR2 FQNEAQ (reference sequence). The CDR3: CASSSKMELAGPYNEQFF.

The gene calls are TRBV12-3 or TRBV12-4 and TRBJ2-5; TCRdb's D call, TRBD2, is unchecked because there is no DNA. CDR3 length: 16 residues. This CDR3 is CASSLSGVTTLETQYF.

This chain uses TRBV7-9 with TRBJ2-7; TCRdb reports TRBD2, a call that lacks DNA to check it against. The CDR3 consists of 12 residues. The germline gives CDR1 SEHNR, CDR2 FQNEAQ (reference sequence). The CDR3 region is CASSSIAGEQYF.